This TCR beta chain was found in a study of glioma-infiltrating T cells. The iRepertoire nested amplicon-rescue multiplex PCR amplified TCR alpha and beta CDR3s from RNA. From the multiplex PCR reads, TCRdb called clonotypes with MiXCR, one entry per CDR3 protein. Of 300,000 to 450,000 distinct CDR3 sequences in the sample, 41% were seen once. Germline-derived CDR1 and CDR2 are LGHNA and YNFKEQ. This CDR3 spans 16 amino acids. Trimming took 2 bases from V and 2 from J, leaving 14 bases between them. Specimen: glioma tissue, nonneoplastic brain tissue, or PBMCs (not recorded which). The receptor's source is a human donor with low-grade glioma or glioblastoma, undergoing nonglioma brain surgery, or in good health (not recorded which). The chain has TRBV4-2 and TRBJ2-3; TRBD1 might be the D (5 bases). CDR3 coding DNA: TGTGCCAGCAGCCAAAACCTCAGGGCCCCCACAGATACGCAGTATTTT. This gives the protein CASSQNLRAPTDTQYF.